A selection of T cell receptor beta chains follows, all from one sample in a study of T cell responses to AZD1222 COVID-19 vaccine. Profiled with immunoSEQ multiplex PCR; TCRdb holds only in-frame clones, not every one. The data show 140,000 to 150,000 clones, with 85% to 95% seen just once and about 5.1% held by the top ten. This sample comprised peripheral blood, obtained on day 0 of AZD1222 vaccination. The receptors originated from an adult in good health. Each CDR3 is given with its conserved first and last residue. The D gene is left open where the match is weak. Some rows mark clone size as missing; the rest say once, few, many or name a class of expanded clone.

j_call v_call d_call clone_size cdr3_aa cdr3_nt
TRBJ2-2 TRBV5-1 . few CASSETQNTGELFF TGCGCCAGCAGCGAGACACAGAACACCGGGGAGCTGTTTTTT
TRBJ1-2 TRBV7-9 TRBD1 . CASSLEPGQANYGYTF TGTGCCAGCAGCTTAGAGCCGGGACAGGCAAACTATGGCTACACCTTC
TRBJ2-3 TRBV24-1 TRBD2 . CATSDPGLAGVEDTQYF TGTGCCACCAGTGACCCGGGACTAGCGGGAGTTGAAGATACGCAGTATTTT
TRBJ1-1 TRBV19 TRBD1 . CASSIRGGTAEAFF TGTGCCAGTAGTATCAGGGGGGGAACGGCTGAAGCTTTCTTT
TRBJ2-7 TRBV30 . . CAWSDRSQGYEQYF TGTGCCTGGAGTGACCGTTCACAGGGCTACGAGCAGTACTTC
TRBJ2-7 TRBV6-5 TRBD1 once CASSLTGEENEQYF TGTGCCAGCAGCCTCACAGGGGAAGAGAACGAGCAGTACTTC
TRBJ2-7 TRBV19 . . CASSISSGAYEQYF TGTGCCAGTAGTATTTCGTCAGGGGCCTACGAGCAGTACTTC
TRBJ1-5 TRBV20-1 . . CSASGGWHQPQHF TGCAGTGCTAGTGGGGGGTGGCACCAGCCCCAGCATTTT
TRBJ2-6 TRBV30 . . CAWRGLGGANVLTF TGTGCCTGGAGGGGGCTTGGTGGGGCCAACGTCCTGACTTTC
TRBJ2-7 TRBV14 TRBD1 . CASSFGTGGYEQYF TGTGCCAGCAGCTTTGGGACAGGGGGCTACGAGCAGTACTTC
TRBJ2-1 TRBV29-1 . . CSVDSPGLLPSYNEQFF TGCAGCGTGGACTCACCGGGACTTCTTCCCTCCTACAATGAGCAGTTCTTC
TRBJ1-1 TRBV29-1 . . CSVEGGEGNTEAFF TGCAGCGTTGAAGGGGGGGAGGGGAACACTGAAGCTTTCTTT
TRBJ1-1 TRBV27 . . CASSLAYSGEGYAEAFF TGTGCCAGCAGTTTGGCATACAGCGGTGAGGGATACGCTGAAGCTTTCTTT
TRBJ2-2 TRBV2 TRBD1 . CASSPTGGINTGELFF TGTGCCAGCAGTCCGACAGGGGGTATTAACACCGGGGAGCTGTTTTTT
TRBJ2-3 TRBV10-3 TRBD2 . CAISGTSGIGTDTQYF TGTGCCATCAGCGGGACTAGCGGGATTGGCACAGATACGCAGTATTTT
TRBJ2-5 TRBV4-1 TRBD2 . CASSQVSGGYETQYF TGCGCCAGCAGCCAAGTTTCCGGGGGGTATGAGACCCAGTACTTC
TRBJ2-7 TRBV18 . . CASSPGGIYEQYF TGTGCCAGCTCACCGGGCGGAATCTACGAGCAGTACTTC
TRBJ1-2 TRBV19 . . CASSTRTVNYGYTF TGTGCCAGTAGCACACGGACAGTCAACTATGGCTACACCTTC
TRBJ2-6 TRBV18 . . CASSPLQAGANVLTF TGTGCCAGCTCACCACTCCAGGCTGGGGCCAACGTCCTGACTTTC
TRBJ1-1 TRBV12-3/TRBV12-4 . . CASSFNYEAFF TGTGCCAGCAGTTTCAACTATGAAGCTTTCTTT
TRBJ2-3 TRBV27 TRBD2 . CASSFISGRTDTQYF TGTGCCAGCAGTTTCATTAGCGGGAGAACAGATACGCAGTATTTT
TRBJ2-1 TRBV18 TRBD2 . CASSPPTSGRAYTSSYNEQFF TGTGCCAGCTCACCACCGACTAGCGGGAGGGCGTATACGAGCTCCTACAATGAGCAGTTCTTC
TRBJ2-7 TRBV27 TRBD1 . CASSGTQGGVSYEQYF TGTGCCAGCAGCGGGACCCAAGGGGGCGTTTCATACGAGCAGTACTTC
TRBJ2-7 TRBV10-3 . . CAISEALGAPSYEQYF TGTGCCATCAGCGAAGCCTTGGGAGCGCCCTCCTACGAGCAGTACTTC
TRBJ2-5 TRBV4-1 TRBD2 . CASAPSGLAGEQETQYF TGCGCCAGCGCACCCTCGGGACTAGCGGGAGAGCAAGAGACCCAGTACTTC
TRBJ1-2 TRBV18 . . CASSPQARLYGYTF TGTGCCAGCTCACCACAGGCAAGGCTATATGGCTACACCTTC
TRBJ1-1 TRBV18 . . CASSPGVSNTEAFF TGTGCCAGCTCACCGGGTGTCTCGAACACTGAAGCTTTCTTT
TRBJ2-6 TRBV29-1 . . CSVATGNSGANVLTF TGCAGCGTTGCGACAGGTAACTCTGGGGCCAACGTCCTGACTTTC
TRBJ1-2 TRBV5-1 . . CASSSGVTANYGYTF TGCGCCAGCAGCTCGGGAGTTACAGCTAACTATGGCTACACCTTC